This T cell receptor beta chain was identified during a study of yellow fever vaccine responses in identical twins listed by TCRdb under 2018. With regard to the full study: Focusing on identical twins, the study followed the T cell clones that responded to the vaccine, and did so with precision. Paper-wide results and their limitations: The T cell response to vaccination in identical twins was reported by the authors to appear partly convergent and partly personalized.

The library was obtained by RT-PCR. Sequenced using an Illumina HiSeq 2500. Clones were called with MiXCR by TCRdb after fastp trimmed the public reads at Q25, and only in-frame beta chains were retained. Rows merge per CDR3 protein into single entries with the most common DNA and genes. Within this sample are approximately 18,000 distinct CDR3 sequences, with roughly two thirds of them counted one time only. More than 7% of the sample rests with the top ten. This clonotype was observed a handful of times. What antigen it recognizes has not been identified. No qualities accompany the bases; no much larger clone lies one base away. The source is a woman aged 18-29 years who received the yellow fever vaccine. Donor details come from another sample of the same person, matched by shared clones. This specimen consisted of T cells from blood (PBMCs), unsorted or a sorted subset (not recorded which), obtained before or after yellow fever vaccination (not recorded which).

At the DNA level, the sequence is TGTGCCAGCAGCATGAGGGGGACCTACGAGCAGTACTTC. Its protein reads: CASSMRGTYEQYF. The chain is made from TRBV12-3 or TRBV12-4 and TRBJ2-7; a tentative D match to TRBD1 spans 6 bases. The CDR3 holds 13 amino acids from the cysteine to the phenylalanine. Just CDR3 DNA is preserved here, 39 bases in frame from base 1. V is pared back by 6 bases and J by 2 bases, with 11 bases lying between the germline termini.